Described below is a single TCR beta chain sequence and its context. As yet, its antigen is unknown. This sample was included in a study of regulatory T cells in long-lasting Graves disease. Investigators prepared the TCR beta libraries by applying iRepertoire HTBI primers and Arm-PCR of CDR3 regions. MiXCR, applied by TCRdb to the multiplex PCR reads, yields one record per CDR3 protein. The data hold 300,000 to 400,000 distinct CDR3 sequences, with around 16% observed a single time. This CDR3 comprises 13 residues. CDR1 is SGHTA, CDR2 FQGTGA, per germline. Trimming left V 4 bases short and J 4 bases short, with 10 bases between. Time point described: newly diagnosed GD, antithyroid drugs for less than 3 months. RNA extracted from PBMCs served as the sequencing template. Patients hailed from an endocrinology department in Xi'an, China. Findings and limits, study-wide: Relative to new patients (approximately 1,000), persistent patients exhibited greater sharing of public clonotypes (around 3,000). Persistent Graves' patients showed a TCR diversity that was lower than that of newly diagnosed ones.

This rearrangement joins TRBV7-3 to TRBJ1-2; D is unresolved. Sequencing was performed on peripheral blood mononuclear cells (PBMCs), taken at new diagnosis, from a patient treated with antithyroid drugs. The clonotype was recovered from a female donor with Graves disease. The CDR3 DNA sequence: TGTGCCAGCAGCTCGGACGTCGGCTATGGCTACACCTTC. This translates into CASSSDVGYGYTF.